This TCR beta chain derives from a study of shared clonotypes between healthy human individuals. Profiled with immunoSEQ multiplex PCR; TCRdb holds only in-frame clones, not every one. The sample contains about 2.4 million clones, 90% to 95% of which appear only once. V was trimmed by 3 bases and J by 2 bases, leaving 8 bases between them. CDR1 is SNHLY, CDR2 FYNNEI, per germline. This CDR3 spans 15 amino acids. The chain recombines TRBV2 with TRBJ2-6; D unresolved. Sequencing was performed on naive CD4+ T cells from PBMCs. Specified subset: CD45RA+ positively selected. The sequence came from a man between 18 and 35 years old in good health. Some clones in this sample may be carry-over from other donors' samples. CDR3 coding DNA: TGTGCCAGCAGTGACGATAGCACTGGGGCCAACGTCCTGACTTTC. It encodes CASSDDSTGANVLTF.